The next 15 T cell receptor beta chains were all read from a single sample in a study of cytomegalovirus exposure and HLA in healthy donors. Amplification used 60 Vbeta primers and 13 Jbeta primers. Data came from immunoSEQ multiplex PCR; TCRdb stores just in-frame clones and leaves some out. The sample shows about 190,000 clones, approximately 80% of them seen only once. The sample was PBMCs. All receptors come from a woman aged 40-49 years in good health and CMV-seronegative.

This CDR3 is CASSPRTSEYNEQFF. The CDR3 coding sequence is TGTGCCAGCAGCCCCCGGACTAGCGAGTACAATGAGCAGTTCTTC. The chain couples TRBV9 to TRBJ2-1, with 9 bases that match TRBD2. There are 15 residues in the CDR3. In germline, CDR1 is SGDLS, CDR2 YYNGEE. Losses at the gene ends were 4 bases for V and 4 bases for J; bases not matched to a gene: 6. Filled out from reference TRBV9 and TRBJ2-1, the complete variable domain reads DSGVTQTPKHLITATGQRVTLRCSPRSGDLSVYWYQQSLDQGLQFLIQYYNGEERAKGNILERFSAQQFPDLHSELNLSSLELGDSALYFCASSPRTSEYNEQFFGPGTRLTVL.

The DNA for the CDR3 is TGTGCCATCAGTGGACAGGGGAGAGAGACCCAGTACTTC. It translates to CAISGQGRETQYF. This chain joins TRBV10-3 and TRBJ2-5, with 8 bases identical to TRBD1. This CDR3 is built from 13 residues. V was pared by 4 bases and J by 4 bases, with 2 bases of the junction left unmatched. The V gene's germline CDR1 is ENHRY and CDR2 SYGVKD.

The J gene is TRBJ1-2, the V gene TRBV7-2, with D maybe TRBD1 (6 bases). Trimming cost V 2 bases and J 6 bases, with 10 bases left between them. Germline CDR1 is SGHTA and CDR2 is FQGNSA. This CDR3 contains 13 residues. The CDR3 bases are TGTGCCAGCAGCTTAATGACAGGAGATGGCTACACCTTC. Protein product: CASSLMTGDGYTF.

This chain's CDR3 is CAWVGTSGSFLKFQETQYF. In nucleotides, the CDR3 is TGTGCCTGGGTCGGGACTAGCGGGAGCTTTTTGAAATTCCAAGAGACCCAGTACTTC. V and J are TRBV30 and TRBJ2-5, with 14 bases aligning to TRBD2. Germline CDR1 GTSNPN, CDR2 SVGIG (reference sequence). Trimming at V came to 5 bases and at J to 1 base, leaving 15 bases not matched to a gene. This CDR3 has 19 amino acids.

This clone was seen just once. The CDR3 sequence: CASSHELEYEQYF. For the CDR3, the DNA is TGCGCCAGCAGCCACGAACTAGAATACGAGCAGTACTTC. J is TRBJ2-7 and V is TRBV4-3, with TRBD2 as a possible D gene (5 bases). The CDR3 contains 13 residues. CDR1 and CDR2 (germline): LGHNA, YSLEER. V was pared by 3 bases and J by 4 bases, with 10 bases between.

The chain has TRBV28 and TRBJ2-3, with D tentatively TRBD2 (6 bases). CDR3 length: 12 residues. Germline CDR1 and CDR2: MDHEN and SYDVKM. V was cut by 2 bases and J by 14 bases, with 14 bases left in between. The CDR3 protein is CASSLTGRGWYF. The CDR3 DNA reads TGTGCCAGCAGTTTAACCGGGCGGGGCTGGTATTTT.

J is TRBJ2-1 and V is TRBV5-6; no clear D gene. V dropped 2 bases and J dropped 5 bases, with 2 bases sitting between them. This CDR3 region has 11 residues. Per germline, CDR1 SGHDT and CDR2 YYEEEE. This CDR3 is CASSFNNEQFF. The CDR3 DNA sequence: TGTGCCAGCAGCTTTAACAATGAGCAGTTCTTC.

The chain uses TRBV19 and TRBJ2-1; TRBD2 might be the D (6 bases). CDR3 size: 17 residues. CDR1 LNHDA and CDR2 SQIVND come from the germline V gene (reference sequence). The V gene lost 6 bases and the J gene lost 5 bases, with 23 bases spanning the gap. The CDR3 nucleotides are TGTGCCAGTAGCCCGAGAGCTAGCGCCTTGTACAACAATGAGCAGTTCTTC. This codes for CASSPRASALYNNEQFF.

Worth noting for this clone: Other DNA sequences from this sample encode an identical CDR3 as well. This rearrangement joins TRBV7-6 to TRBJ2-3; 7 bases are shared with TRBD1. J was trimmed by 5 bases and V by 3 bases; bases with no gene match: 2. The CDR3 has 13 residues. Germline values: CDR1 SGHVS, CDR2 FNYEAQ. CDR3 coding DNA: TGTGCCAGCAGCTTTTACAGGGGAGATACGCAGTATTTT. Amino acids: CASSFYRGDTQYF.

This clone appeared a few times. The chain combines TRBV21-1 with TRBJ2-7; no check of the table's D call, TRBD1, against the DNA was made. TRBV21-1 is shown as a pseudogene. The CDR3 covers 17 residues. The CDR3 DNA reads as TGTGCCAGCAGCAAAGGAATTGACCGGGACAGGGTCACCGAGCAGTACTTC. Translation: CASSKGIDRDRVTEQYF.

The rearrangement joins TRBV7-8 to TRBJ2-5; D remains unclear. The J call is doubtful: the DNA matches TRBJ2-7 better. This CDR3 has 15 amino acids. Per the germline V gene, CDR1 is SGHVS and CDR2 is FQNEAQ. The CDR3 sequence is CASSLFPESSYEQYF. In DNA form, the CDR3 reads TGTGCCAGCAGCTTATTCCCTGAGAGCTCCTACGAGCAGTACTTC.

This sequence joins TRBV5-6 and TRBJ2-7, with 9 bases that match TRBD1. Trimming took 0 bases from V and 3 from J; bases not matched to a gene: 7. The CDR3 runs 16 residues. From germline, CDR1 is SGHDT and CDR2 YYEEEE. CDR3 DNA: TGTGCCAGCAGCTTGGTAGGTGGACAGGGGTACTACGAGCAGTACGTC. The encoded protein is CASSLVGGQGYYEQYV.

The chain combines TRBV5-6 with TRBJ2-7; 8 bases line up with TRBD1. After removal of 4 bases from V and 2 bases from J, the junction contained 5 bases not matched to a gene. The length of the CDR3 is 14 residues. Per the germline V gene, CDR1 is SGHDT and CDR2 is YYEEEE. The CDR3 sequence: CASSPNRGAYEQYF. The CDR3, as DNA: TGTGCCAGCAGCCCGAACAGGGGGGCCTACGAGCAGTACTTC. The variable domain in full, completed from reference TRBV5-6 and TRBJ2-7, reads DAGVTQSPTHLIKTRGQQVTLRCSPKSGHDTVSWYQQALGQGPQFIFQYYEEEERQRGNFPDRFSGHQFPNYSSELNVNALLLGDSALYLCASSPNRGAYEQYFGPGTRLTVT.

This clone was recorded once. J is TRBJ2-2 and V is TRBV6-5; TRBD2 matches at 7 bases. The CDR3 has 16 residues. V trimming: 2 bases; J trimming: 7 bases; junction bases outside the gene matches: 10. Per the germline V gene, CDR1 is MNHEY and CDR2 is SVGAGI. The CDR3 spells CASSYDRAGRVGELFF. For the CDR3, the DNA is TGTGCCAGCAGTTACGACCGAGCGGGAAGGGTCGGGGAGCTGTTTTTT.

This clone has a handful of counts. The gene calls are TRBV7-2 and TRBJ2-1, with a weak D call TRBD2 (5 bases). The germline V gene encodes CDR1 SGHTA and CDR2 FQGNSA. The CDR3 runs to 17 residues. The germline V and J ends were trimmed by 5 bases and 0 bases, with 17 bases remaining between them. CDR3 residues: CASSTARRRISYNEQFF. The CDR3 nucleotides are TGTGCCAGCAGCACAGCACGTAGGAGGATCTCCTACAATGAGCAGTTCTTC.